Listed below are T cell receptor beta chains from one sample, sequenced in a study of blood T cell repertoires in COVID-19. Repertoires were generated with immunoSEQ multiplex PCR, while TCRdb's copy carries only in-frame clones and drops some. The sample lists over 150,000 clones, roughly 72% seen once, with approximately 3.7% in the top ten. Sequencing was carried out using peripheral blood. The receptors here all came from a woman of 80 years or more with acute or convalescent COVID-19. Both conserved end residues are part of each CDR3. A D gene is named only where the DNA matches it firmly. Clone size is shown for a subset of rows, as once, few, many or a class of expanded clone.

j_call d_call clone_size v_call cdr3_nt cdr3_aa
TRBJ1-2 TRBD1 NA TRBV19 TGTGCCAGTAGTACCAACCACAGGGGAGTAGACTATGGCTACACCTTC CASSTNHRGVDYGYTF
TRBJ1-4 TRBD1 NA TRBV19 TGTGCCAGTCGGGACAGCTCCAGTGAAAAACTGTTTTTT CASRDSSSEKLFF
TRBJ2-7 TRBD1 NA TRBV10-3 TGTGCCATCAGCTCCCCCGGGACAGGGCTATACGAGCAGTACTTC CAISSPGTGLYEQYF
TRBJ2-3 TRBD1 NA TRBV5-1 TGCGCCAGCAGCCGAAGAAGCCAACAGGGGGCATCGGATACGCAGTATTTT CASSRRSQQGASDTQYF
TRBJ2-7 TRBD2 NA TRBV9 TGTGCCAGCAGCGCCAGCAGCGGGGGAGTTTACGAGCAGTACTTC CASSASSGGVYEQYF
TRBJ2-7 NA few TRBV10-3 TGTGCCATCAGTGTAGGAGGGGTCGAGCAGTACTTC CAISVGGVEQYF
TRBJ2-1 NA NA TRBV7-8 TGTGCCAGCAGCTTTACGACCCTTGTGGGGGCAGAGCAGTTCTTC CASSFTTLVGAEQFF
TRBJ1-2 NA NA TRBV6-6 TGTGCCAGCAGCCTCGGGGGGCCGACTAACTATGGCTACACCTTC CASSLGGPTNYGYTF
TRBJ1-1 NA NA TRBV4-1 TGCGCCAGCAGCCAAGATATAGCGGGGGCGGGGTTGGCTTTCTTT CASSQDIAGAGLAFF
TRBJ2-5 NA NA TRBV5-8 TGTGCCAGCAGCCAGCGGAACCAAGAGACCCAGTACTTC CASSQRNQETQYF
TRBJ1-2 NA NA TRBV6-4 TGTGCCAGCAGTGACTCCGGCGGATCCTATGGCTACACCTTC CASSDSGGSYGYTF
TRBJ1-1 TRBD1 NA TRBV5-6 TGTGCCAGCAGCTTGGCCTGGGACAGGGAGACTATGGCTGAAGCTTTCTTT CASSLAWDRETMAEAFF
TRBJ2-3 NA NA TRBV1 TGCACCAGCAATCAAGCGAGCGGGGACCGCACAGATACGCAGTATTTT CTSNQASGDRTDTQYF
TRBJ1-5 NA NA TRBV30 TGTGCCTGGAGTGTACAGTTCGGTCAGCCCCAGCATTTT CAWSVQFGQPQHF
TRBJ1-4 NA NA TRBV11-2 TGTGCCAGCAGCTTACTGGGACAAGGGACGGCGAAACTGTTTTTT CASSLLGQGTAKLFF
TRBJ1-5 NA NA TRBV7-2 TGTGCCAGCAGCTTAGTAGGACAGCAGCCCCAGCATTTT CASSLVGQQPQHF
TRBJ2-1 TRBD2 NA TRBV6-1 TGTGCCAGCAGTGAAGGGACTAGCAGCTACAATGAGCAGTTCTTC CASSEGTSSYNEQFF
TRBJ2-1 TRBD2 NA TRBV20-1 TGCAGTGCTAGTAGCGGGGGGGGCAATGAGCAGTTCTTC CSASSGGGNEQFF
TRBJ2-1 TRBD2 NA TRBV12-5 TGTGCTAGTGACGGGGAGGGAACCTACAATGAGCAGTTCTTC CASDGEGTYNEQFF
TRBJ1-1 NA NA TRBV6-5 TGTGCCAGCAGTTACCGGACACCGAGGACTGAAGCTTTCTTT CASSYRTPRTEAFF
TRBJ1-1 NA NA TRBV13 TGTGCCAGCAGCCCCGGACAGACCTTGAACACTGAAGCTTTCTTT CASSPGQTLNTEAFF
TRBJ1-6 NA few TRBV7-2 TGTGCCAGCAGCTTAGTACGGGACAATCATTCACCCCTCCACTTT CASSLVRDNHSPLHF
TRBJ1-5 NA NA TRBV7-2 TGTGCCAGCAGCTTAGACGCGTCAGGGGCTCAGCCCCAGCATTTT CASSLDASGAQPQHF
TRBJ1-2 NA few TRBV14 TGTGCCAGCAGCCGGACGGGAGCTAACTATGGCTACACCTTC CASSRTGANYGYTF
TRBJ2-7 TRBD2 NA TRBV7-9 TGTGCCAGCAGCTCCCGACTAGCGGGAGGGCCCTACGAGCAGTACTTC CASSSRLAGGPYEQYF
TRBJ1-1 NA NA TRBV7-2 TGTGCCAGCAGCTTTGAGCGGAACACTGAAGCTTTCTTT CASSFERNTEAFF
TRBJ1-1 NA NA TRBV21-1 TGTGCCAGCAGCAAAGCAGCCCCGGGACAGTACAGCTTGAACACTGAAGCTTTCTTT CASSKAAPGQYSLNTEAFF
TRBJ2-5 NA few TRBV19 TGTGCCAGTAGTATTGCGGGGAGAGAGACCCAGTACTTC CASSIAGRETQYF
TRBJ2-7 NA NA TRBV6-5 TGTGCCAGCAGTTACGCGTCTAGCCCGGACTACGAGCAGTACTTC CASSYASSPDYEQYF
TRBJ1-1 NA NA TRBV18 TGTGCCAGCTCACCACCGTCAGGGCTTAACACTGAAGCTTTCTTT CASSPPSGLNTEAFF
TRBJ1-2 NA NA TRBV6-1 TGTGCCAGCAGTGAAGGCAGGGATGGCTACACCTTC CASSEGRDGYTF
TRBJ1-1 NA once TRBV6-5 TGTGCCAGCAGTTACTCGTCGGGACAAATGAACACTGAAGCTTTCTTT CASSYSSGQMNTEAFF